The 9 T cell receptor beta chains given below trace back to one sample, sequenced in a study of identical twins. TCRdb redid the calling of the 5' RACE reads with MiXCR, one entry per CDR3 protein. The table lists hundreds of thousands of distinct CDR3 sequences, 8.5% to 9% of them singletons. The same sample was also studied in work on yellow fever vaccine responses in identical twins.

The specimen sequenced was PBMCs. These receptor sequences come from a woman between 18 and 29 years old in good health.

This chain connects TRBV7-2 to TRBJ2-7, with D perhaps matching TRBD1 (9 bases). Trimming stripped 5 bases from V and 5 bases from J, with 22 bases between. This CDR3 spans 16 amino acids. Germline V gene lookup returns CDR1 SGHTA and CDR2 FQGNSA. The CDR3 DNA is TGTGCCAGCAGCCCTGGACAGGGGCCGCGGGAGGACGAGCAGTACTTC. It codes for CASSPGQGPREDEQYF.

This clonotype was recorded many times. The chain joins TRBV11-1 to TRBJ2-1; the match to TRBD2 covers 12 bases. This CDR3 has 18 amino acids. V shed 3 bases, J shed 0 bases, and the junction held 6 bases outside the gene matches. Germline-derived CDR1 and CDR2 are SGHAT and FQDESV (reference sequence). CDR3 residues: CASSFPSGGGSSYNEQFF. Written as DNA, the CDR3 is TGTGCCAGCAGCTTCCCTAGCGGGGGGGGGAGCTCCTACAATGAGCAGTTCTTC.

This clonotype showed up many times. CDR3 coding DNA: TGCAGTGCTAGAAGTAGCGGCAGGCCAGATACGCAGTATTTT. Translated, it gives CSARSSGRPDTQYF. V and J are TRBV20-1 and TRBJ2-3; possible D gene TRBD2, 6 bases. V was trimmed by 2 bases and J by 4 bases, leaving 13 bases between them. The CDR3 length is 14 residues. The V gene's germline CDR1 is DFQATT and CDR2 SNEGSKA (reference sequence).

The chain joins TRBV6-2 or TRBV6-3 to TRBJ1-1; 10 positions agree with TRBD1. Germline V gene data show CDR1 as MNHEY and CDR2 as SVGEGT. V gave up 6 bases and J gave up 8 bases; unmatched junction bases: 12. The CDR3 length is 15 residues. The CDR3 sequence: CASSALTGGNGEAFF. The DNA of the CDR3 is TGTGCCAGCAGCGCTTTGACAGGGGGCAATGGAGAAGCTTTCTTT.

CDR3 amino acids: CATGGGLGETQYF. CDR3 DNA sequence: TGTGCCACGGGTGGTGGTTTGGGCGAGACCCAGTACTTC. This rearrangement joins TRBV2 to TRBJ2-5; D is ambiguous. V was trimmed by 10 bases and J by 5 bases, leaving 17 bases between them. Germline V lookup: CDR1 SNHLY, CDR2 FYNNEI. This CDR3 contains 13 residues.

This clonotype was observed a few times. The CDR3 coding sequence is TGTGCCATCAGTGAGCGGGACGGGAAGACCTACAATGAGCAGTTCTTC. This codes for CAISERDGKTYNEQFF. The chain combines TRBV10-3 with TRBJ2-1; TRBD1 or TRBD2 may be the D gene (5 bases each). Germline-derived CDR1 and CDR2 are ENHRY and SYGVKD. The CDR3 runs to 16 residues. The ends were cut back, 2 bases at V and 2 bases at J, with 13 bases in the middle.

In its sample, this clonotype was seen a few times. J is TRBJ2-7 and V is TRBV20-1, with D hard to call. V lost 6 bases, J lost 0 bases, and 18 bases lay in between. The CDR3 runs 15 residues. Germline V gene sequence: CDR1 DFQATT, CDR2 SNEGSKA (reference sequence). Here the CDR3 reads CSAASRRQSSYEQYF. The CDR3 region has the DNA TGCAGTGCAGCCTCTAGACGCCAGAGCTCCTACGAGCAGTACTTC.

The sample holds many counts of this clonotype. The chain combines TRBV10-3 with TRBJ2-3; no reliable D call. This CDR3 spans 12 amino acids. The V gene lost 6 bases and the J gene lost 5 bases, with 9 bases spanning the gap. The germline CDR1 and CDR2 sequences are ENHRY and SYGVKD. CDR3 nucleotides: TGTGCCATCAGGGAAGATGGAGATACGCAGTATTTT. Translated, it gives CAIREDGDTQYF.

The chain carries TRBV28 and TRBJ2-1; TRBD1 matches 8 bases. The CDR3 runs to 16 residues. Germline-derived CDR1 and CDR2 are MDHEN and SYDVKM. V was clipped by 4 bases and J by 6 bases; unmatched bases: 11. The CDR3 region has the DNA TGTGCCAGCAGTTCCCTCTCCGGACAGGGAAGCAATGAGCAGTTCTTC. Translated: CASSSLSGQGSNEQFF. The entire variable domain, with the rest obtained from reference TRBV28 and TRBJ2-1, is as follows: DVKVTQSSRYLVKRTGEKVFLECVQDMDHENMFWYRQDPGLGLRLIYFSYDVKMKEKGDIPEGYSVSREKKERFSLILESASTNQTSMYLCASSSLSGQGSNEQFFGPGTRLTVL.